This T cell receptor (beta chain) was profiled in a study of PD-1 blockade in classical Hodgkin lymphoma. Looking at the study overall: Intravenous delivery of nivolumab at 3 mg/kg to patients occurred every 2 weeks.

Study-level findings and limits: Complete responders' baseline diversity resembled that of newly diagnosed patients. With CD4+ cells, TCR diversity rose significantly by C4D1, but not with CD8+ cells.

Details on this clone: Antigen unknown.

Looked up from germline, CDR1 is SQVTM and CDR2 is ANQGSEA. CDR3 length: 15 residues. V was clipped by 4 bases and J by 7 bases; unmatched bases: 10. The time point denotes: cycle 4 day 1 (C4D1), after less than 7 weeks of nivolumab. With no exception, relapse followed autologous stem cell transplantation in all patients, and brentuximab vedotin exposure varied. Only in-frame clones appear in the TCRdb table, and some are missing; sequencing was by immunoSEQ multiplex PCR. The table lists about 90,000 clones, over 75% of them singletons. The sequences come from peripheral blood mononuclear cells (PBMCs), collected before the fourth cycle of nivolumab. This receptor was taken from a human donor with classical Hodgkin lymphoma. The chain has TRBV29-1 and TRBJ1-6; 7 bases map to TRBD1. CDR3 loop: CSVAQGEGKNSPLHF. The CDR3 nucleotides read TGCAGCGTTGCCCAGGGGGAGGGGAAGAATTCACCCCTCCACTTT.